This T cell receptor beta chain was sequenced for a study of blood T cell repertoires in COVID-19. Germline CDR1 reads SNHLY; CDR2 reads FYNNEI. With 6 bases removed from V and 1 base from J, the gap between germline ends came to 7 bases. This CDR3 spans 13 amino acids. This study enrolled people aged about 18 to 100 from about two dozen US geographic areas. Participants had their cohort set by participant-reported clinical history. In the original processing: Estimation of nucleated cell counts was performed using reference gene primer amplification. Clones were read by immunoSEQ multiplex PCR, and TCRdb kept only the in-frame ones, dropping some. V and J calls and clone size are as listed in that table; D and trimming were resolved from the DNA. The sample has under 500,000 clones; nearly 90% are singletons.

This clonotype was sampled from a young woman with acute COVID-19. The specimen was PBMCs or T cells enriched from blood (not recorded which). V gene TRBV2 combines with J gene TRBJ2-4; the D gene is possibly TRBD1 (5 bases). The CDR3 coding sequence is TGTGCCAGCAGGCACAGGGCCAAAAACATTCAGTACTTC. Translated: CASRHRAKNIQYF. The full variable domain, completed using reference TRBV2 and TRBJ2-4, is EPEVTQTPSHQVTQMGQEVILRCVPISNHLYFYWYRQILGQKVEFLVSFYNNEISEKSEIFDDQFSVERPDGSNFTLKIRSTKLEDSAMYFCASRHRAKNIQYFGAGTRLSVL.